The rows below give T cell receptor beta chains drawn from one sample of a study of T cell responses to AZD1222 COVID-19 vaccine. The assay was immunoSEQ multiplex PCR, and TCRdb's table has in-frame clones only and misses some. The sample gives 160,000 or so clones, around 94% of which show up once; approximately 4.8% is in the top ten. The sample was peripheral blood, taken 28 days after the second AZD1222 dose. Every receptor here comes from an adult who received the AZD1222 COVID-19 vaccine. The CDR3 runs from the conserved cysteine through the conserved F or W. The order of the fields is clone size, J gene, D gene, V gene, CDR3 protein, CDR3 DNA. The D gene is left open where the match is weak. Only part of the rows carry a size: once, few, many, or a class if the clone is expanded.

once,TRBJ1-1,-,TRBV19,CASSIFVGGNTEAFF,TGTGCCAGTAGTATTTTTGTGGGGGGAAATACTGAAGCTTTCTTT
once,TRBJ1-3,-,TRBV5-1,CASSLVGGTSGNTIYF,TGCGCCAGCAGCTTGGTTGGGGGAACCTCTGGAAACACCATATATTTT
-,TRBJ1-1,-,TRBV28,CASSSGWTEAFF,TGTGCCAGCAGTTCAGGATGGACTGAAGCTTTCTTT
-,TRBJ2-5,TRBD2,TRBV7-6,CASSSKGGETQYF,TGTGCCAGCAGCTCTAAGGGAGGGGAGACCCAGTACTTC
once,TRBJ2-7,-,TRBV6-5,CASSLGLYEQYF,TGTGCCAGCAGCCTGGGCCTCTACGAGCAGTACTTC
few,TRBJ1-1,TRBD1,TRBV5-4,CASSWTGKNTEAFF,TGTGCCAGCAGTTGGACAGGAAAGAACACTGAAGCTTTCTTT
-,TRBJ1-1,TRBD1,TRBV18,CASSGDRGITEAFF,TGTGCCAGCTCAGGGGACAGGGGGATCACTGAAGCTTTCTTT
once,TRBJ2-5,TRBD2,TRBV11-3,CASSLGGGLQETQYF,TGTGCCAGCAGCTTAGGGGGGGGACTCCAAGAGACCCAGTACTTC
-,TRBJ1-1,-,TRBV5-1,CASSLGAVTTEAFF,TGCGCCAGCAGCTTGGGTGCGGTAACGACTGAAGCTTTCTTT
-,TRBJ2-4,TRBD1,TRBV30,CAWSATGTVQYF,TGTGCCTGGAGTGCGACAGGGACCGTTCAGTACTTC
once,TRBJ2-1,TRBD2,TRBV2,CASSGEGSSYNEQFF,TGTGCCAGCAGTGGGGAGGGGAGCTCCTACAATGAGCAGTTCTTC
-,TRBJ2-1,TRBD2,TRBV6-1,CASSDTLLIAGGGNEQFF,TGTGCCAGCAGTGATACCCTCCTAATCGCGGGAGGAGGGAATGAGCAGTTCTTC
-,TRBJ2-5,-,TRBV4-1,CASSQGQTEAGETQYF,TGCGCCAGCAGCCAGGGACAGACCGAGGCGGGGGAGACCCAGTACTTC